Each of the 18 T cell receptor beta chains below was sequenced from the same sample in a study of OX40 agonist ivuxolimab in advanced cancers. Assay used: immunoSEQ multiplex PCR; TCRdb lists only in-frame clones, some missing. The table shows 81,000 or so clones, with 85% to 90% occurring only once. The input for sequencing was CD4+ or CD8+ T cells sorted from blood, taken in a trial of the OX40 agonist ivuxolimab. Receptors were obtained from an adult with an advanced solid tumor such as melanoma, head and neck, liver or kidney cancer.

This chain links TRBV18 with TRBJ2-7; 9 nucleotides match TRBD1. There are 16 residues in the CDR3. V dropped 3 bases and J dropped 6; count of bases not matched to a gene: 12. CDR1 and CDR2 from the germline V gene are KGHSH and LQKENI. The CDR3 reads CASSPRSGQGGLEQYF. For the CDR3, the DNA is TGTGCCAGCTCACCCCGCTCGGGACAGGGAGGGCTCGAGCAGTACTTC.

CDR3 loop: CASSPRRADFTDTQYF. Here the CDR3 DNA reads TGTGCCAGCTCACCACGCCGGGCGGATTTCACAGATACGCAGTATTTT. This chain links TRBV18 with TRBJ2-3; D gene unclear. Germline V gene sequence: CDR1 KGHSH, CDR2 LQKENI. Trimming took 1 base from V and 2 from J, leaving 13 bases between them. CDR3 length equals 16 residues.

The rearrangement links TRBV29-1 to TRBJ2-1; D may be TRBD1 (5 bases). Germline CDR1 reads SQVTM; CDR2 reads ANQGSEA. CDR3 size: 12 residues. V lost 1 base, J lost 8 bases, and 9 bases lay in between. CDR3 residues: CSVEAGLDEQFF. In DNA form, the CDR3 reads TGCAGCGTTGAAGCAGGGCTCGATGAGCAGTTCTTC.

J is TRBJ1-2 and V is TRBV7-2; D gene unclear. Germline lookup yields CDR1 SGHTA and CDR2 FQGNSA. CDR3 length equals 12 residues. Trimming stripped 2 bases from V and 8 bases from J, with 9 bases between. CDR3 protein: CASSLTTRGYTF. CDR3 nucleotide sequence: TGTGCCAGCAGCTTAACGACGAGGGGCTACACCTTC.

This chain joins TRBV10-1 and TRBJ1-1; no firm D call. This CDR3 spans 14 amino acids. The germline CDR1 and CDR2 sequences are WNHNN and SYGVQD (reference sequence). V lost 0 bases and J 1 base, leaving 6 bases between the germline ends. CDR3 protein: CASSESGRNTEAFF. CDR3 sequence (DNA): TGCGCCAGCAGTGAGTCCGGGAGGAACACTGAAGCTTTCTTT.

This clone was recorded only once. The chain links TRBV14 to TRBJ1-5; perhaps TRBD1 as D (6 bases). CDR1 SGHDN and CDR2 FVKESK come from the germline V gene. V gave up 0 bases and J gave up 0 bases, with 27 bases separating them. This CDR3 contains 22 residues. The CDR3: CASSQDKYRYAGTTHSNQPQHF. The CDR3 bases are TGTGCCAGCAGCCAAGATAAGTATCGGTATGCCGGGACAACCCATAGCAATCAGCCCCAGCATTTT.

The chain links TRBV9 to TRBJ1-4, with 7 bases matching TRBD1. The CDR3 runs to 16 residues. J gave up 8 bases and V 4 bases, and 14 bases lay outside the gene matches. Germline V CDR1 and CDR2: SGDLS, YYNGEE. CDR3 coding DNA: TGTGCCAGCAGCCCAACCTCAGGGGGGGCGTGGGAAAAACTGTTTTTT. This translates into CASSPTSGGAWEKLFF.

The V gene is TRBV2, the J gene TRBJ1-1, with TRBD1 matching over 9 bases. This CDR3 contains 16 residues. Germline CDR1 reads SNHLY; CDR2 reads FYNNEI. After removal of 3 bases from V and 4 bases from J, the junction contained 9 bases not matched to a gene. CDR3 sequence reads: CASSDPTGTGFTEAFF. The CDR3 DNA follows: TGTGCCAGCAGTGACCCCACCGGGACAGGGTTCACTGAAGCTTTCTTT. Looking up the rest from reference TRBV2 and TRBJ1-1 gives the full variable domain: EPEVTQTPSHQVTQMGQEVILRCVPISNHLYFYWYRQILGQKVEFLVSFYNNEISEKSEIFDDQFSVERPDGSNFTLKIRSTKLEDSAMYFCASSDPTGTGFTEAFFGQGTRLTVV.

The rearrangement uses TRBV6-1 and TRBJ2-7; D is perhaps TRBD1 (5 bases). Trimming took 10 bases from V and 1 from J, leaving 14 bases between them. The CDR3 totals 13 residues. Germline-derived CDR1 and CDR2 are MNHNS and SASEGT. Written as DNA, the CDR3 is TGTGCCATTCCAGGGCCAAAGTCCTACGAGCAGTACTTC. This encodes CAIPGPKSYEQYF.

The gene calls are TRBV9 and TRBJ2-3, with 8 bases identical to TRBD2. Trimming took 0 bases from V and 1 from J; bases not matched to a gene: 4. The CDR3 runs 16 residues. Germline V gene lookup returns CDR1 SGDLS and CDR2 YYNGEE. Here the CDR3 DNA reads TGTGCCAGCAGCGTAGGGGGACTAGGCCGCACAGATACGCAGTATTTT. It is translated as CASSVGGLGRTDTQYF.

The gene calls are TRBV5-8 and TRBJ1-4; no clear D gene. This CDR3 region has 11 residues. From germline, CDR1 is SGHTS and CDR2 YDEGEE. Trimming stripped 0 bases from V and 8 bases from J, with 2 bases between. The CDR3 sequence: CASSLGEKLFF. The CDR3 DNA sequence: TGTGCCAGCAGCTTGGGGGAAAAACTGTTTTTT.

Comment on this clone: Within the sample, other DNA sequences also encode this same CDR3. This chain connects TRBV18 to TRBJ2-7; TRBD1 matches at 10 bases. This CDR3 region has 14 residues. The germline CDR1 and CDR2 sequences are KGHSH and LQKENI. The ends lost 3 bases at V and 2 bases at J; junction bases unmatched: 1. The CDR3 reads CASSPGTGAYEQYF. The CDR3 DNA is TGTGCCAGCTCACCCGGGACAGGGGCCTACGAGCAGTACTTC. Using reference TRBV18 and TRBJ2-7 for the parts outside the CDR3, the full variable domain is NAGVMQNPRHLVRRRGQEARLRCSPMKGHSHVYWYRQLPEEGLKFMVYLQKENIIDESGMPKERFSAEFPKEGPSILRIQQVVRGDSAAYFCASSPGTGAYEQYFGPGTRLTVT.

V is TRBV13 and J is TRBJ2-7, with a weak D call TRBD2 (6 bases). With 4 bases removed from V and 3 bases from J, the gap between germline ends came to 19 bases. The CDR3 runs 16 residues. CDR1 PRHDT and CDR2 FYEKMQ come from the germline V gene (reference sequence). The CDR3 DNA is TGTGCCAGCAGCTCAAAGACTAGTGGGGGGAACTACGAGCAGTACTTC. Its protein product is CASSSKTSGGNYEQYF.

The genes are TRBV13 and TRBJ1-1; D unclear. The germline V gene encodes CDR1 PRHDT and CDR2 FYEKMQ (reference sequence). The CDR3 spans 13 residues. The germline V and J ends were trimmed by 4 bases and 1 base, with 7 bases remaining between them. The CDR3 DNA reads TGTGCCAGCAGCTCTAGCAGGAACACTGAAGCTTTCTTT. Protein sequence: CASSSSRNTEAFF.

CDR3 protein: CASSPEVNRANTQYF. The CDR3 DNA reads as TGTGCCAGCAGCCCCGAAGTCAACAGGGCAAATACGCAGTATTTT. The chain has TRBV7-2 and TRBJ2-3; tentative D call: TRBD1 (6 bases). Trimming took 5 bases from V and 7 from J, leaving 19 bases between them. The CDR3 runs to 15 residues. Germline CDR1 and CDR2: SGHTA and FQGNSA.

The chain employs TRBV6-5 and TRBJ2-1; 8 nucleotides agree with TRBD1. Germline V gene sequence: CDR1 MNHEY, CDR2 SVGAGI. J lost 8 bases, V lost 6 bases, and 9 bases had no gene match. The CDR3 is 14 residues long. CDR3 residues: CASSLRDRFDEQFF. The CDR3 bases are TGTGCCAGCAGCCTAAGGGACAGGTTCGATGAGCAGTTCTTC.

As regards this clone: The same CDR3 can be traced to other DNA sequences in this sample. J is TRBJ1-4 and V is TRBV5-1; 10 nucleotides match TRBD1. Germline CDR1 reads SGHRS; CDR2 reads YFSETQ. There are 14 residues in the CDR3. V was pared by 3 bases and J by 6 bases, with 2 bases of the junction left unmatched. The CDR3 coding sequence is TGCGCCAGCAGCTCCGGGACAGGGGATGAAAAACTGTTTTTT. Encoded protein: CASSSGTGDEKLFF.

Concerning this clone itself: The CDR3 end shows no conserved phenylalanine or tryptophan, and so a read error is likely. This chain links TRBV2 with TRBJ1-6; weak D call: TRBD1 (5 bases). V shed 4 bases and J shed 6 bases, with 10 bases lying between them. Germline V CDR1 and CDR2: SNHLY, FYNNEI. The CDR3 runs to 14 residues. CDR3 in amino acids: CASSGQTFNSPLHL. CDR3 in DNA: TGTGCCAGCAGTGGACAGACTTTTAATTCACCCCTCCACCTT.